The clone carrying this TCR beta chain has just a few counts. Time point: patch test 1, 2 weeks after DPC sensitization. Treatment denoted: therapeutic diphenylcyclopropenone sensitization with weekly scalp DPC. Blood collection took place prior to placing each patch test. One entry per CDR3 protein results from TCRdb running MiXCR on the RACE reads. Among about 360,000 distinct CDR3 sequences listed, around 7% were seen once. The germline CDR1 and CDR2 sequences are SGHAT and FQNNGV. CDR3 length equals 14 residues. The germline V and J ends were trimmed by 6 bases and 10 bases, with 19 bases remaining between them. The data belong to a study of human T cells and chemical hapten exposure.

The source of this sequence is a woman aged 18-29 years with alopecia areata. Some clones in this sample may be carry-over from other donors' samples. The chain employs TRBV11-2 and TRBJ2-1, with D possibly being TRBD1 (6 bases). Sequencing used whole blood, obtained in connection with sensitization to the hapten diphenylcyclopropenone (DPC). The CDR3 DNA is TGTGCCAGCAGTACCAGAACAGGGTTCGGGGAGCAGTTCTTC. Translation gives CASSTRTGFGEQFF.